Below, 27 T cell receptor beta chains from the same sample are listed, as sequenced in a study of blood T cell repertoires in COVID-19. Profiling relied on immunoSEQ multiplex PCR, and the TCRdb table lists in-frame clones only, not all of them. Of roughly 340,000 clones in the sample, 85% to 90% were seen once. The source material was PBMCs or T cells enriched from blood (not recorded which). These receptors all stem from a man younger than 35 who had recovered from COVID-19.

The rearrangement uses TRBV19 and TRBJ1-2; 7 nucleotides agree with TRBD1. Germline V CDR1 and CDR2: LNHDA, SQIVND (reference sequence). CDR3 length: 17 residues. The V and J ends lost 7 bases and 4 bases, in that order; junction bases with no gene match: 18. The CDR3 nucleotides are TGTGCCAGTATCCTATCCGCGGGCGTGGGACAGATCTATGGCTACACCTTC. Its translation is CASILSAGVGQIYGYTF.

This clone was observed a few times. The V gene is TRBV25-1, the J gene TRBJ2-7, with D possibly TRBD1 on 7 matching bases. Germline V gene lookup returns CDR1 MGHDK and CDR2 SYGVNS. The ends were cut back, 4 bases at V and 1 base at J, with 14 bases in the middle. The CDR3 runs to 15 residues. CDR3 residues: CASSGSEGASYEQYF. As DNA, the CDR3 is TGTGCCAGCAGTGGATCGGAGGGGGCGTCCTACGAGCAGTACTTC.

The V gene is TRBV24-1, the J gene TRBJ2-1; 8 bases fit TRBD1. The V segment lost 4 bases and the J segment 7 bases; nucleotides outside the gene matches: 5. The CDR3 loop spans 14 amino acids. In germline, CDR1 is KGHDR, CDR2 SFDVKD. The CDR3 DNA reads as TGTGCCACCAGTGAGACAGGGGTAAGGAATGAGCAGTTCTTC. The encoded protein is CATSETGVRNEQFF.

The chain has TRBV12-5 and TRBJ2-4; 9 bases align to TRBD2. Germline V CDR1 and CDR2: LGHNT, FRNRAP. J lost 7 bases, V lost 2 bases, and 12 bases had no gene match. The CDR3 is 17 amino acids. CDR3 sequence: CASGLPSGDHVRNIQYF. In nucleotides, the CDR3 is TGTGCTAGTGGTTTGCCTAGCGGGGACCACGTGAGGAACATTCAGTACTTC. Looking up the rest from reference TRBV12-5 and TRBJ2-4 gives the full variable domain: DARVTQTPRHKVTEMGQEVTMRCQPILGHNTVFWYRQTMMQGLELLAYFRNRAPLDDSGMPKDRFSAEMPDATLATLKIQPSEPRDSAVYFCASGLPSGDHVRNIQYFGAGTRLSVL.

The chain has TRBV3-1 (or the pseudogene TRBV3-2) and TRBJ1-2; TRBD1 aligns across 9 bases. V lost 0 bases, J lost 2 bases, and 1 base stayed unmatched. Germline CDR1 is LGHDT and CDR2 is YNNKEL (reference sequence). The CDR3 length is 15 residues. The CDR3 bases are TGTGCCAGCAGCCAAGATGACAGGGGGAACTATGGCTACACCTTC. Residues: CASSQDDRGNYGYTF.

Regarding this clone: In the same sample, other DNA sequences code for this CDR3. The chain joins TRBV27 to TRBJ1-2; tentatively, D is TRBD1 (5 bases). The CDR3 totals 13 residues. V gave up 3 bases and J gave up 4 bases, with 9 bases separating them. Per the germline V gene, CDR1 is MNHEY and CDR2 is SMNVEV (reference sequence). In nucleotides, the CDR3 is TGTGCCAGCAGTTTGTCCGGGGGCTATGGCTACACCTTC. Residues: CASSLSGGYGYTF.

The gene calls are TRBV19 and TRBJ2-4; TRBD1 aligns across 12 bases. Unmatched junction bases numbered 11, after V lost 5 bases and J lost 3 bases. The germline CDR1 and CDR2 sequences are LNHDA and SQIVND (reference sequence). This CDR3 is 18 amino acids long. CDR3: CASSFPGQGAKDKNIQYF. CDR3 DNA: TGTGCCAGTAGTTTCCCGGGACAGGGGGCTAAAGACAAAAACATTCAGTACTTC.

The CDR3 region is CASSPRTGEFYEQYF. The CDR3 bases are TGTGCCAGCTCACCTAGGACAGGGGAATTCTACGAGCAGTACTTC. The genes are TRBV18 and TRBJ2-7; TRBD1 agrees at 9 bases. From germline, CDR1 is KGHSH and CDR2 LQKENI. This CDR3 has 15 residues. The trim removed 3 bases at V and 3 bases at J, leaving 6 bases unmatched.

This chain uses TRBV5-8 with TRBJ2-1, with D perhaps matching TRBD1 (5 bases). CDR1 is SGHTS and CDR2 is YDEGEE in the germline V gene. Trimming stripped 4 bases from V and 4 bases from J, with 18 bases between. The CDR3 is 16 residues long. CDR3 DNA sequence: TGTGCCAGCAGCCCCCTAGTGGACAACCCATACAATGAGCAGTTCTTC. It specifies CASSPLVDNPYNEQFF.

The rearrangement uses TRBV7-2 and TRBJ2-1; D is perhaps TRBD1 (6 bases). Germline CDR1 and CDR2: SGHTA and FQGNSA. Trimming shortened V by 2 bases and J by 2 bases, and 13 bases separated the two germline ends. The CDR3 spans 16 residues. In DNA form, the CDR3 reads TGTGCCAGCAGCTTAACAGGGCCCCTTACCTACAATGAGCAGTTCTTC. This sequence encodes CASSLTGPLTYNEQFF.

The chain combines TRBV13 with TRBJ1-4; the match to TRBD1 covers 7 bases. With 5 bases clipped from V and 3 bases from J, the junction kept 3 bases outside the gene matches. Germline CDR1 is PRHDT and CDR2 is FYEKMQ (reference sequence). The CDR3 contains 14 residues. The CDR3 loop reads CASSHRGANEKLFF. CDR3 DNA sequence: TGTGCCAGCAGCCACAGGGGCGCTAATGAAAAACTGTTTTTT.

There are a few counts of this clone. The chain carries TRBV15 and TRBJ1-1; D is perhaps TRBD1 (6 bases). The V gene lost 5 bases and the J gene lost 0 bases, with 13 bases spanning the gap. Germline CDR1 and CDR2: LNHNV and YYDKDF (reference sequence). CDR3 length: 15 residues. CDR3 sequence (DNA): TGTGCCACCAGCGGGAGTACAGGGCTGAACACTGAAGCTTTCTTT. Amino acid sequence: CATSGSTGLNTEAFF.

This chain's CDR3 is CASNGGLGYTF. In DNA form, the CDR3 reads TGTGCCAGCAACGGAGGTCTTGGCTACACCTTC. The genes are TRBV28 and TRBJ1-2, with no clear D. The CDR3 has 11 residues. The V gene lost 7 bases and the J gene lost 7 bases, with 10 bases spanning the gap. CDR1 is MDHEN, CDR2 SYDVKM, per germline.

This clone turned up a few times. The gene calls are TRBV24-1 and TRBJ1-2; the D gene is possibly TRBD1 (6 bases). Trimming took off 2 bases at V and 3 bases at J, with 9 bases between the two ends. CDR3 length equals 14 residues. From germline, CDR1 is KGHDR and CDR2 SFDVKD. For the CDR3, the DNA is TGTGCCACCAGTGATTCCACAGGGTACTATGGCTACACCTTC. Amino acid sequence: CATSDSTGYYGYTF.

The chain joins TRBV3-1 (or the pseudogene TRBV3-2) to TRBJ2-5; TRBD1 aligns across 9 bases. The CDR3 length is 16 residues. Germline values: CDR1 LGHDT, CDR2 YNNKEL (reference sequence). V shed 4 bases and J 2 bases; nucleotides not matched to a gene: 8. The chain's CDR3 is CASSLRTGGRQETQYF. The CDR3 region has the DNA TGTGCCAGCAGCCTCAGAACAGGGGGCCGGCAAGAGACCCAGTACTTC.

The chain is built from TRBV7-3 and TRBJ1-2, with D possibly matching TRBD1 (6 bases). CDR1 and CDR2 (germline): SGHTA, FQGTGA. The ends were cut back, 5 bases at V and 2 bases at J, with 15 bases in the middle. This CDR3 comprises 15 residues. The CDR3 loop reads CASSPSQGINYGYTF. The CDR3 region has the DNA TGTGCCAGCAGCCCGTCCCAGGGGATAAACTATGGCTACACCTTC.

This sequence joins TRBV2 and TRBJ2-7; D not resolved. The V and J ends lost 3 bases and 7 bases respectively, with 4 bases between them. The CDR3 length is 10 residues. The germline gives CDR1 SNHLY, CDR2 FYNNEI. Here the CDR3 reads CASSDLEQYF. In DNA form, the CDR3 reads TGTGCCAGCAGTGACCTGGAGCAGTACTTC.

V usage is TRBV12-1 and J usage is TRBJ1-2; the table gives TRBD1 as D, unverified against the DNA. TRBV12-1 represents a pseudogene. CDR3 length: 19 amino acids. CDR3 DNA: TGTGCCAGCAGGAAATCCAGGGTCGACTGTCGCACGATTAACTATGGCTACACCTTC. This gives the protein CASRKSRVDCRTINYGYTF.

The chain carries TRBV12-3 or TRBV12-4 and TRBJ1-1; possibly TRBD1 for D (5 bases). This CDR3 region has 13 residues. Trimming shortened V by 7 bases and J by 3 bases, and 12 bases separated the two germline ends. The CDR3: CASTQDRYTEAFF. DNA for the CDR3: TGTGCCAGCACCCAAGACAGATACACTGAAGCTTTCTTT.

This clone was counted once. The chain has TRBV5-1 and TRBJ2-1, with D perhaps matching TRBD2 (6 bases). The V end lost 0 bases, the J end lost 7 bases, and 14 bases lay between the germline ends. Per germline, CDR1 SGHRS and CDR2 YFSETQ. This CDR3 comprises 15 residues. This chain's CDR3 is CASSLGDSPINEQFF. Written as DNA, the CDR3 is TGCGCCAGCAGCTTGGGGGACTCTCCTATTAATGAGCAGTTCTTC.

This clone has just a few counts. This chain links TRBV7-3 with TRBJ1-2; maybe TRBD1 (6 bases). The V gene lost 5 bases and the J gene lost 7 bases, with 17 bases spanning the gap. CDR3 length: 14 residues. Germline values: CDR1 SGHTA, CDR2 FQGTGA. CDR3 in amino acids: CASSRTPGDSGYTF. DNA for the CDR3: TGTGCCAGCAGCCGAACCCCAGGGGATAGTGGCTACACCTTC. Complete variable domain (other parts from reference TRBV7-3 and TRBJ1-2): GAGVSQTPSNKVTEKGKYVELRCDPISGHTALYWYRQSLGQGPEFLIYFQGTGAADDSGLPNDRFFAVRPEGSVSTLKIQRTERGDSAVYLCASSRTPGDSGYTFGSGTRLTVV.

This clone has a handful of counts. The chain recombines TRBV28 with TRBJ1-1; D possibly corresponds to TRBD1 (5 bases). Trimming pared 4 bases from V and 3 bases from J, leaving 15 bases between. Germline V gene sequence: CDR1 MDHEN, CDR2 SYDVKM. The CDR3 spans 15 residues. This CDR3 reads CASSSLSAGHTEAFF. CDR3 DNA sequence: TGTGCCAGCAGTTCCCTTTCTGCGGGGCACACTGAAGCTTTCTTT.

J is TRBJ1-5 and V is TRBV7-9; 7 nucleotides align to TRBD1. Germline trimming cut 5 bases from V and 5 bases from J; bases unmatched to any gene: 9. The CDR3 has 15 amino acids. Germline V CDR1 and CDR2: SEHNR, FQNEAQ (reference sequence). As DNA, the CDR3 is TGTGCCAGCAGCGCCAGGGGGTGGGGATATCAGCCCCAGCATTTT. Its protein product is CASSARGWGYQPQHF.

The chain employs TRBV7-9 and TRBJ2-5; the match to TRBD2 covers 9 bases. The CDR3 sequence is 13 residues long. The germline V gene has CDR1 SEHNR and CDR2 FQNEAQ (reference sequence). The V gene end was trimmed by 7 bases and the J gene end by 5 bases; junction bases not matched to a gene: 5. The CDR3 nucleotides read TGTGCCAGCATTAGCGGGGGAGGGGAGACCCAGTACTTC. Its protein product is CASISGGGETQYF.

In this sample, this clone turned up once. The chain joins TRBV6-6 to TRBJ1-2, with a possible D match to TRBD1 (5 bases). V was trimmed by 7 bases and J by 4 bases, leaving 13 bases between them. The CDR3 spans 13 residues. The germline gives CDR1 MNHNY, CDR2 SVGAGI (reference sequence). CDR3 DNA sequence: TGTGCCAGCATCCCTGGGGCAGGCTATGGCTACACCTTC. Encoded protein: CASIPGAGYGYTF.

This chain links TRBV6-2 or TRBV6-3 with TRBJ1-1; 8 positions agree with TRBD1. Per the germline V gene, CDR1 is MNHEY and CDR2 is SVGEGT. V lost 5 bases, J lost 3 bases, and 5 bases stayed unmatched. The CDR3 sequence is 14 residues long. The CDR3, as DNA: TGTGCCAGCAGTCTCGCCAGGGGGCACACTGAAGCTTTCTTT. This encodes CASSLARGHTEAFF.

The rearrangement uses TRBV2 and TRBJ1-1; D is unresolved. Trimming took off 7 bases at V and 1 base at J, with 13 bases between the two ends. Per germline, CDR1 SNHLY and CDR2 FYNNEI. The CDR3 spans 14 residues. Here the CDR3 reads CASTLNGANTEAFF. CDR3 nucleotides: TGTGCCAGCACTCTCAATGGAGCGAACACTGAAGCTTTCTTT.